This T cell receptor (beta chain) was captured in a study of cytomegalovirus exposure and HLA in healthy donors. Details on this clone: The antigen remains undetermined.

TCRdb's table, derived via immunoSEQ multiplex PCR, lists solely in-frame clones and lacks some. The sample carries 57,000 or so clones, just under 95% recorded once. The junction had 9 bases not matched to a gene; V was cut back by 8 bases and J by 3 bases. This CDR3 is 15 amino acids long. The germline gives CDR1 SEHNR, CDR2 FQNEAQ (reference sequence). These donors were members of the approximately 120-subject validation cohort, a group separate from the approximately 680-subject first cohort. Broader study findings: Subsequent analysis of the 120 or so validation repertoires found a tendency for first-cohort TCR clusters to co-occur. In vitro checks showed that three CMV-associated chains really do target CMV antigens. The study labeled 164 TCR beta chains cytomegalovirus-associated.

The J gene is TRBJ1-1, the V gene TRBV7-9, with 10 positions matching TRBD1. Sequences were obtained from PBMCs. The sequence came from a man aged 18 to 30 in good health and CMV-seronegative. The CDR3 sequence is CASLDRGRLDTEAFF. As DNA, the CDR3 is TGTGCCAGCCTCGACAGGGGGCGCTTGGACACTGAAGCTTTCTTT.